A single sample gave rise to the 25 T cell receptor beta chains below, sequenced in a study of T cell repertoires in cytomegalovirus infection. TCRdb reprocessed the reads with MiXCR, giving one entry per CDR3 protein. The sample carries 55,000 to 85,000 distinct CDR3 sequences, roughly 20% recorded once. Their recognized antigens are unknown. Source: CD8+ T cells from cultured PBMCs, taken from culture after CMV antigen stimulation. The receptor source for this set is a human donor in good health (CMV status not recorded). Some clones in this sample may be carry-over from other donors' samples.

The CDR3 sequence is CASSYFAGAQETQYF. CDR3 bases: TGTGCCAGCAGTTACTTCGCCGGGGCTCAAGAGACCCAGTACTTC. The chain carries TRBV6-5 and TRBJ2-5; D tentatively fits TRBD1 or TRBD2 (5 bases each). There are 15 residues in the CDR3. The ends were cut back, 1 base at V and 2 bases at J, with 11 bases in the middle. The germline V gene has CDR1 MNHEY and CDR2 SVGAGI.

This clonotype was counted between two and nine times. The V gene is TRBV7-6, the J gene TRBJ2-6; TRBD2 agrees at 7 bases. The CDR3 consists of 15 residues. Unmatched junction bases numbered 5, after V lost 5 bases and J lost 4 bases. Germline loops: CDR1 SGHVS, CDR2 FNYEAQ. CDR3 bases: TGTGCCAGCAGCCCCGGACTAGGAGGGGCCAACGTCCTGACTTTC. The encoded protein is CASSPGLGGANVLTF.

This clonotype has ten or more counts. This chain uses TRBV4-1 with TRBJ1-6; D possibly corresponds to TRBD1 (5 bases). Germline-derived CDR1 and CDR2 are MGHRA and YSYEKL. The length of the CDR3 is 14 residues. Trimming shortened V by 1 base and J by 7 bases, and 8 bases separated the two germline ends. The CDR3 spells CASSQAGANSPLHF. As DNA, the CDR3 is TGCGCCAGCAGCCAAGCCGGGGCAAATTCACCCCTCCACTTT.

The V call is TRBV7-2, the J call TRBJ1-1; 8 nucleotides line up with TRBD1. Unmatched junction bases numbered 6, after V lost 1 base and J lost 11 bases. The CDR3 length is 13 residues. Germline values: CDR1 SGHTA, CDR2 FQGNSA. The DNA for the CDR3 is TGTGCCAGCAGCTTAGGAGCGTGGACAGGGGCTTTCTTT. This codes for CASSLGAWTGAFF.

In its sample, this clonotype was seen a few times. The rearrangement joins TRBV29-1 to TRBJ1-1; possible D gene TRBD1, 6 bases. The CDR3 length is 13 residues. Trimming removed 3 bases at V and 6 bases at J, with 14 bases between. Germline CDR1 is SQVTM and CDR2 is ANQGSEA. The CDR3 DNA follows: TGCAGCGTTGACGCACGGGAGGGGGCTGAAGCTTTCTTT. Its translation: CSVDAREGAEAFF.

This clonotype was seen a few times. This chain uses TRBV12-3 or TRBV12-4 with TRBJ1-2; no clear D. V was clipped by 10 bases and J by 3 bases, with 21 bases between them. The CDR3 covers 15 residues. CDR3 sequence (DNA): TGTGCCACGGACTCTCTATCTGGGGTCCACTATGGCTACACCTTC. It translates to CATDSLSGVHYGYTF.

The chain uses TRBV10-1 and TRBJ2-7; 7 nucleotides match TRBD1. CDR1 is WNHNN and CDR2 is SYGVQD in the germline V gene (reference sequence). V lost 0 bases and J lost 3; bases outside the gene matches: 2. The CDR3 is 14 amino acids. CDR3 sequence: CASSESGTDYEQYF. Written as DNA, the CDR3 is TGCGCCAGCAGTGAGTCCGGGACAGACTACGAGCAGTACTTC.

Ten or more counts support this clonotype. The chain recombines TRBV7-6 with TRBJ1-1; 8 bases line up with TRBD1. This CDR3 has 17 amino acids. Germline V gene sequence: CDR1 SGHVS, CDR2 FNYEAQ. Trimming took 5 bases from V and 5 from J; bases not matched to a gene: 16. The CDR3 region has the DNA TGTGCCAGCAGCCCCTTTGGTTGGGCAGGGGGCGGGACTGAAGCTTTCTTT. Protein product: CASSPFGWAGGGTEAFF. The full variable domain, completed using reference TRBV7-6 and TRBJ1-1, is GAGVSQSPRYKVTKRGQDVALRCDPISGHVSLYWYRQALGQGPEFLTYFNYEAQQDKSGLPNDRFSAERPEGSISTLTIQRTEQRDSAMYRCASSPFGWAGGGTEAFFGQGTRLTVV.

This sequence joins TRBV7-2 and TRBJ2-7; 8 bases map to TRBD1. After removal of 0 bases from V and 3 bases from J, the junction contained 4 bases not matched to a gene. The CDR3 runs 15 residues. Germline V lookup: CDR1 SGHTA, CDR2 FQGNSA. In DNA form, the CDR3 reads TGTGCCAGCAGCTTAGCGCGGACAGGGCGCTACGAGCAGTACTTC. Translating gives CASSLARTGRYEQYF.

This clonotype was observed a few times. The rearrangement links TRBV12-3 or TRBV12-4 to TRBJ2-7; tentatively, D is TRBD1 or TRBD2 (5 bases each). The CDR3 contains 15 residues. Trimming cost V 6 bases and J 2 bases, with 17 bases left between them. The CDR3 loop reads CASSRPRDGTYEQYF. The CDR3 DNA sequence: TGTGCCAGCAGCAGACCCCGGGACGGCACCTACGAGCAGTACTTC.

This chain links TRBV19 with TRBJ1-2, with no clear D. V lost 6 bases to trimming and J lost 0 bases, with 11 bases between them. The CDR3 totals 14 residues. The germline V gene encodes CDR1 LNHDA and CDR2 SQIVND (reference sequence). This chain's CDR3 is CASSMMSSNYGYTF. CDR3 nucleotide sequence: TGTGCCAGTAGCATGATGTCCTCTAACTATGGCTACACCTTC.

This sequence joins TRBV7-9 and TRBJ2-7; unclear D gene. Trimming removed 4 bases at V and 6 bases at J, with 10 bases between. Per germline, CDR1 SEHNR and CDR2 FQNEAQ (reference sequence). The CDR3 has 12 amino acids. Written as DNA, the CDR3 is TGTGCCAGCAGCTGGGATCCGTCCGAGCAGTACTTC. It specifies CASSWDPSEQYF.

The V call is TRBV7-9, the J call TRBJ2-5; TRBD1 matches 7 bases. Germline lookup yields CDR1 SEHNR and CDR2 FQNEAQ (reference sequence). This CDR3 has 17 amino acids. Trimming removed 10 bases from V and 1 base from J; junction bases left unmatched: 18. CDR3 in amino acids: CATPTPATGLFQETQYF. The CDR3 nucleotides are TGTGCCACCCCGACCCCCGCGACAGGGCTCTTCCAAGAGACCCAGTACTTC.

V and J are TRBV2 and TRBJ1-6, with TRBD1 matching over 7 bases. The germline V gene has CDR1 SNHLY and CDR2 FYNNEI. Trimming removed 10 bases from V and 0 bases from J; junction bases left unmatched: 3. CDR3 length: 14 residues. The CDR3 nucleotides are TGTGCCACCCCAGGGGGCTCCTATAATTCACCCCTCCACTTT. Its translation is CATPGGSYNSPLHF.

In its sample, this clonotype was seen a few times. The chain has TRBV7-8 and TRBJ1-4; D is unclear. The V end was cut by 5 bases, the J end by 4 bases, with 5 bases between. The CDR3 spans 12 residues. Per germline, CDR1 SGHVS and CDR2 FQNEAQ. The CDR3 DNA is TGTGCCAGCAGCCCCAATAATGAAAAACTGTTTTTT. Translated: CASSPNNEKLFF. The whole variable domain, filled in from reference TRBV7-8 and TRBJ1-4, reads GAGVSQSPRYKVAKRGQDVALRCDPISGHVSLFWYQQALGQGPEFLTYFQNEAQLDKSGLPSDRFFAERPEGSVSTLKIQRTQQEDSAVYLCASSPNNEKLFFGSGTQLSVL.

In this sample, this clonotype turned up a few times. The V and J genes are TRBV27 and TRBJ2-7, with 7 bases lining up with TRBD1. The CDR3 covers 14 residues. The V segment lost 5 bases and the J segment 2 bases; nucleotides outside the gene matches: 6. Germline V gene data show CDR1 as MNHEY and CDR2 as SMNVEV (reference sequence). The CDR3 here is CASSSRQGAYEQYF. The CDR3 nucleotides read TGTGCCAGCAGTAGCAGACAGGGTGCCTACGAGCAGTACTTC.

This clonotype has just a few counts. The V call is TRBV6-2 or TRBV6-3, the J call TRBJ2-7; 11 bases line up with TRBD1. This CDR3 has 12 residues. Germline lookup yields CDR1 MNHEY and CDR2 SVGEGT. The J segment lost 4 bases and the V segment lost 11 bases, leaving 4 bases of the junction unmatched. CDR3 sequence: CAVGQGAYEQYF. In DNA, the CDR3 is TGTGCCGTCGGACAGGGGGCTTACGAGCAGTACTTC.

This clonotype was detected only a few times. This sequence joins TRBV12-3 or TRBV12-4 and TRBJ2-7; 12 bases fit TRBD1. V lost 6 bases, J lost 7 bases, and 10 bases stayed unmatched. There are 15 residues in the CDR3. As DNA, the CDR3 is TGTGCCAGCAGCTTCCGGGACAGGGGGCTGGATGAGCAGTACTTC. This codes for CASSFRDRGLDEQYF.

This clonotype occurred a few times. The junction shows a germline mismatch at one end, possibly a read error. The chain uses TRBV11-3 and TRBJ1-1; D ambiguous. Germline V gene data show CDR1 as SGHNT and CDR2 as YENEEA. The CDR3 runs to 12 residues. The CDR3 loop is CASGEGNTEAIF. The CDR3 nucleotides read TGTGCCAGCGGAGAAGGGAACACTGAAGCTATCTTT.

The CDR3 bases are TGCAGCGTGGTGGCCTACCTCAATGAGCAGTTCTTC. It codes for CSVVAYLNEQFF. The chain employs TRBV29-1 and TRBJ2-1; no clear D. The CDR3 loop spans 12 amino acids. Trimming removed 6 bases from V and 6 bases from J, with 12 bases in between. The germline CDR1 and CDR2 sequences are SQVTM and ANQGSEA.

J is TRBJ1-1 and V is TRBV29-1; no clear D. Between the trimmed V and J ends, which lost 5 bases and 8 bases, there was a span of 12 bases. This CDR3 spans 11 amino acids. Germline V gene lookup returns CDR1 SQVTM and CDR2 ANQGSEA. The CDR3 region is CSVLRELEAFF. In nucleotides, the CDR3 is TGCAGCGTTCTACGGGAACTGGAAGCTTTCTTT.

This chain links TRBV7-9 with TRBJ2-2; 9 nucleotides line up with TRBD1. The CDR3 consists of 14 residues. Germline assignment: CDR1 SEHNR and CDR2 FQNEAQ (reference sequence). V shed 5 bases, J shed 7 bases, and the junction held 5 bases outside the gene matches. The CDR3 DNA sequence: TGTGCCAGCAGCCGGGACAGGGCAAGCGGGGAGCTGTTTTTT. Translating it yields CASSRDRASGELFF.

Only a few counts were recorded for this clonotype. This CDR3 reads CASSLELRGGRQETQYF. DNA for the CDR3: TGTGCCAGCAGCTTAGAGCTCCGGGGGGGCAGGCAAGAGACCCAGTACTTC. The gene calls are TRBV7-8 and TRBJ2-5, with 8 bases lining up with TRBD2. Losses at the gene ends were 1 base for V and 2 bases for J; bases not matched to a gene: 9. The CDR3 is 17 amino acids. The germline V gene has CDR1 SGHVS and CDR2 FQNEAQ.

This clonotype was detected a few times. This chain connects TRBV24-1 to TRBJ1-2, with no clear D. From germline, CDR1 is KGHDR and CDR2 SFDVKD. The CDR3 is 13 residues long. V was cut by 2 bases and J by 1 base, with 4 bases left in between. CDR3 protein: CATSDWDNYGYTF. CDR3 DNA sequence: TGTGCCACCAGTGATTGGGATAACTATGGCTACACCTTC.

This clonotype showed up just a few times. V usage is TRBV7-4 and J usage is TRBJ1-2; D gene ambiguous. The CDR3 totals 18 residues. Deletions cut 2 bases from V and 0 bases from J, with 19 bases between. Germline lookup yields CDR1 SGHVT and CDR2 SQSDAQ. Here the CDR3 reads CASSLPSGRRSSNYGYTF. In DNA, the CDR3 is TGTGCCAGCAGCTTACCCTCAGGACGGAGGAGCTCTAACTATGGCTACACCTTC.